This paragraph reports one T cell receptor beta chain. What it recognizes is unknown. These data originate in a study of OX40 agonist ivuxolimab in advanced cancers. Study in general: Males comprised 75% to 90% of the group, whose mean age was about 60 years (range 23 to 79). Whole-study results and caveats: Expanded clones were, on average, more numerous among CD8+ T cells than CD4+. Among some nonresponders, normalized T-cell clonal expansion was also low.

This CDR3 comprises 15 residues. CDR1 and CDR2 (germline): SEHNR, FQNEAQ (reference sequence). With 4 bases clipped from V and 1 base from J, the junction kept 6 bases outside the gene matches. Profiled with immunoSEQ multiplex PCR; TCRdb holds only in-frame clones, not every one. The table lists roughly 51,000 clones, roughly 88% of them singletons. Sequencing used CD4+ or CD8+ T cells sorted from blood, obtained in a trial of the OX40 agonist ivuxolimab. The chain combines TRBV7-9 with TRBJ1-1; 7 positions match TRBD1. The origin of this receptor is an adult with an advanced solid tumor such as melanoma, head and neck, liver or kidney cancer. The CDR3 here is CASSSPGQANTEAFF. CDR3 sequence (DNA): TGTGCCAGCAGCTCGCCCGGACAGGCGAACACTGAAGCTTTCTTT.